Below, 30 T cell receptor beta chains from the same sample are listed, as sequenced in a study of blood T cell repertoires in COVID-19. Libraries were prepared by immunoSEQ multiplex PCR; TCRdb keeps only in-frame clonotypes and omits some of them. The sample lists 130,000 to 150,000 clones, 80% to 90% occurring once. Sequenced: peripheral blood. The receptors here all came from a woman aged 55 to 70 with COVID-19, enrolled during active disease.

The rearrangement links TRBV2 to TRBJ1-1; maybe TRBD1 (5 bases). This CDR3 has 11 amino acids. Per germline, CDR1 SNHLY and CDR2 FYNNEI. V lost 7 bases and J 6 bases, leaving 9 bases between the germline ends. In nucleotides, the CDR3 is TGTGCCAGCATAGCGGGGGCTGAAGCTTTCTTT. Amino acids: CASIAGAEAFF.

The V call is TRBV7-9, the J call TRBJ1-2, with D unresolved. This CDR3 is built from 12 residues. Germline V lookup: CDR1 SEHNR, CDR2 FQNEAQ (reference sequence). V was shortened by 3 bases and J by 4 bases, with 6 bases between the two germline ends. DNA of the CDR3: TGTGCCAGCAGCTTTAAATCCTATGGCTACACCTTC. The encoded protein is CASSFKSYGYTF. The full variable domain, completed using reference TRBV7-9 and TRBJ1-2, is DTGVSQNPRHKITKRGQNVTFRCDPISEHNRLYWYRQTLGQGPEFLTYFQNEAQLEKSRLLSDRFSAERPKGSFSTLEIQRTEQGDSAMYLCASSFKSYGYTFGSGTRLTVV.

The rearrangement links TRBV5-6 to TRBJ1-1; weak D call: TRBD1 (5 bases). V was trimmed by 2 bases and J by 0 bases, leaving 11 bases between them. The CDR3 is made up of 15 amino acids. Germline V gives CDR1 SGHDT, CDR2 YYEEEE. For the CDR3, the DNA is TGTGCCAGCAGCTTCAAACCCAGGGTGAACACTGAAGCTTTCTTT. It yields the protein CASSFKPRVNTEAFF.

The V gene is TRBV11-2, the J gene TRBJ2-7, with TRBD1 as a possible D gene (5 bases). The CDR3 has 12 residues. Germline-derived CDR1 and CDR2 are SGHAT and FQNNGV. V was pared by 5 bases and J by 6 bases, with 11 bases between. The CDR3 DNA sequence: TGTGCCAGCAGCCCCACAGGCAGCGAGCAGTACTTC. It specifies CASSPTGSEQYF.

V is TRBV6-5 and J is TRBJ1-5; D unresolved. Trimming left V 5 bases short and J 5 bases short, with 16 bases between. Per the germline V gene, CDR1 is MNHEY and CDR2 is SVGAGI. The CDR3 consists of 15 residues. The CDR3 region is CASSLPHPIDQPQHF. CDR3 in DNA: TGTGCCAGCAGTCTCCCGCATCCTATAGATCAGCCCCAGCATTTT.

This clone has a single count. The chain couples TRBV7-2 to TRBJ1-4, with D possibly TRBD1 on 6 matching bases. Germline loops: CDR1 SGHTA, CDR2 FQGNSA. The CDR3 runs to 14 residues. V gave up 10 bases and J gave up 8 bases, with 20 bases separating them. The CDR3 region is CATRRGGRREKLFF. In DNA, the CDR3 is TGTGCCACCCGCCGGGGGGGCCGGAGGGAAAAACTGTTTTTT.

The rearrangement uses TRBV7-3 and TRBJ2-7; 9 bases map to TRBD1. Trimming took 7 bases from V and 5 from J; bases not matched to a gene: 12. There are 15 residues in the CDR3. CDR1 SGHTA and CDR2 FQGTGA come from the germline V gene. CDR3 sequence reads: CASTTSGTGSHEQYF. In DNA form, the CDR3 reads TGTGCCAGCACTACTAGTGGGACAGGGTCCCACGAGCAGTACTTC. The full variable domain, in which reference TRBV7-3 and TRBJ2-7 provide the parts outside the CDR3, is GAGVSQTPSNKVTEKGKYVELRCDPISGHTALYWYRQSLGQGPEFLIYFQGTGAADDSGLPNDRFFAVRPEGSVSTLKIQRTERGDSAVYLCASTTSGTGSHEQYFGPGTRLTVT.

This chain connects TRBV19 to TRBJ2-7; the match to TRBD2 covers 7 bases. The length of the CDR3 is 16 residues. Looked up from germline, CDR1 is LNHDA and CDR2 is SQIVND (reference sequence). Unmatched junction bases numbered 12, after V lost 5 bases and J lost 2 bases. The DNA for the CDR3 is TGTGCCAGTAGTTACGCAAGCGGGGATGGGACCTACGAGCAGTACTTC. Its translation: CASSYASGDGTYEQYF.

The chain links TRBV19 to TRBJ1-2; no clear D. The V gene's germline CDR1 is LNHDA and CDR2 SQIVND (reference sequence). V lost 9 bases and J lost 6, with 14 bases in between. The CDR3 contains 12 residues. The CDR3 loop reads CASTRYRDGYTF. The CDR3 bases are TGTGCCAGCACCCGTTATCGGGATGGCTACACCTTC.

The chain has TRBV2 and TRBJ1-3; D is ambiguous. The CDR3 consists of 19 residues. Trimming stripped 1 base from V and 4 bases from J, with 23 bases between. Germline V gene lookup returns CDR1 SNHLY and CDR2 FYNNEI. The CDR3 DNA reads TGTGCCAGCAGTGAAGAGGCCGTCGACAACGAAAACTCCGGAAACACCATATATTTT. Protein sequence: CASSEEAVDNENSGNTIYF.

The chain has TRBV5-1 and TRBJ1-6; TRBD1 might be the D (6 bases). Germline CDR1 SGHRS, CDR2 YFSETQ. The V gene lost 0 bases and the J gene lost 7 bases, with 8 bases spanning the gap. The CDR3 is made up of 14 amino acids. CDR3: CASSLAGGNSPLHF. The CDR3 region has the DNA TGCGCCAGCAGCTTGGCGGGGGGCAATTCACCCCTCCACTTT.

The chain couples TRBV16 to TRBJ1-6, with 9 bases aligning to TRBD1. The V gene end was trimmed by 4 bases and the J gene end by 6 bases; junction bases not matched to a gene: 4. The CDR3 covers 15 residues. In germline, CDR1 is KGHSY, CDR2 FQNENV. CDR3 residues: CASSPNRGRNSPLHF. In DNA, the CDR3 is TGTGCCAGCAGCCCTAACAGGGGGCGTAATTCACCCCTCCACTTT.

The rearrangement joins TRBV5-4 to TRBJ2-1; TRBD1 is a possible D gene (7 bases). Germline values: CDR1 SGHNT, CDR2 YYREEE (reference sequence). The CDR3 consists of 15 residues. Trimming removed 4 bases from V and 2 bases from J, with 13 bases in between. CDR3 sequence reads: CASSEAGTAYNEQFF. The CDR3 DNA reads TGTGCCAGCAGCGAGGCGGGGACAGCCTACAATGAGCAGTTCTTC.

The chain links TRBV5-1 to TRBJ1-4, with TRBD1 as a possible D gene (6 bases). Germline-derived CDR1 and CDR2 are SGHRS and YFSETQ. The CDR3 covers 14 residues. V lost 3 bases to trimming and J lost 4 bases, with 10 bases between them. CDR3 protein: CASSSGDFNEKLFF. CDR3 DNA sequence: TGCGCCAGCAGCTCAGGGGATTTTAATGAAAAACTGTTTTTT.

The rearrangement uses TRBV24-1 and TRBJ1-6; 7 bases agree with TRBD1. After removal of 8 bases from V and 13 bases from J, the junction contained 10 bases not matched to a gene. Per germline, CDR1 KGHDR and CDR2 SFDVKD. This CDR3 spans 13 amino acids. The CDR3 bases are TGTGCCACCACCCCGTGGCAGGGGGGTCCCCTCCACTTT. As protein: CATTPWQGGPLHF.

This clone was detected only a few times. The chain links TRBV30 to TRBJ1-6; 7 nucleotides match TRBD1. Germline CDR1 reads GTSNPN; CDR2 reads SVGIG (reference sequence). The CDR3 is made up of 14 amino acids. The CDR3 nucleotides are TGTGCGCTCAGGATGGACAGGTTTAATTCACCCCTCCACTTT. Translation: CALRMDRFNSPLHF.

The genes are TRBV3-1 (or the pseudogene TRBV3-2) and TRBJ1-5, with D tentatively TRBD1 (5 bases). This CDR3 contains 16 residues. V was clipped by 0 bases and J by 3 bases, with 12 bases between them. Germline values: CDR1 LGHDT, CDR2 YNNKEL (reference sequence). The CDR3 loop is CASSQDWGRNNQPQHF. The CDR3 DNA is TGTGCCAGCAGCCAAGATTGGGGCAGGAACAATCAGCCCCAGCATTTT.

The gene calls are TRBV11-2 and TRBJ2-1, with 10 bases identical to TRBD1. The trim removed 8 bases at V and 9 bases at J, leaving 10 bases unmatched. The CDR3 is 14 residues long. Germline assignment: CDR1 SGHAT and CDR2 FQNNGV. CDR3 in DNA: TGTGCCAGCTTGGCGAGACAGGGGGCCTTTGAGCAGTTCTTC. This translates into CASLARQGAFEQFF.

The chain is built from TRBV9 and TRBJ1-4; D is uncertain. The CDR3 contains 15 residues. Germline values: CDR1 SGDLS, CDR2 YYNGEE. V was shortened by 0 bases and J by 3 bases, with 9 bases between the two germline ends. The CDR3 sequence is CASSVEGRPNEKLFF. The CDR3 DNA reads TGTGCCAGCAGCGTAGAAGGGAGGCCTAATGAAAAACTGTTTTTT.

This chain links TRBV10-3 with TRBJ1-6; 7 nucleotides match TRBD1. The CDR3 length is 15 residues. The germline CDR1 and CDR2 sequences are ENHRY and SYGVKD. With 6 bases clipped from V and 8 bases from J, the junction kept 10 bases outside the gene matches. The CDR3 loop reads CAISYDGQAHSPLHF. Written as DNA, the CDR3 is TGTGCCATCAGCTATGACGGACAGGCCCATTCACCCCTCCACTTT.

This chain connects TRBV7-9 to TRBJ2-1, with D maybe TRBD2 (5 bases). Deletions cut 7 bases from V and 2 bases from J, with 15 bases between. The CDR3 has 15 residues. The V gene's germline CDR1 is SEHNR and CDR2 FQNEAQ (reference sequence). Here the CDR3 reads CASTSSGYPYNEQFF. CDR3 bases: TGTGCCAGCACGTCGTCGGGGTACCCCTACAATGAGCAGTTCTTC. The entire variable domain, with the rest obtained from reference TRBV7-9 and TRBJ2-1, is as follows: DTGVSQNPRHKITKRGQNVTFRCDPISEHNRLYWYRQTLGQGPEFLTYFQNEAQLEKSRLLSDRFSAERPKGSFSTLEIQRTEQGDSAMYLCASTSSGYPYNEQFFGPGTRLTVL.

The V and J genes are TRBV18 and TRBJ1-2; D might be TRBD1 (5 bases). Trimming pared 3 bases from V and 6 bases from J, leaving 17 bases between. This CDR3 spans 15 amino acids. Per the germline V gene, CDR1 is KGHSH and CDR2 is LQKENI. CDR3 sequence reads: CASSPQTDSYDGYTF. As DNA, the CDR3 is TGTGCCAGCTCACCTCAGACAGACTCATACGATGGCTACACCTTC.

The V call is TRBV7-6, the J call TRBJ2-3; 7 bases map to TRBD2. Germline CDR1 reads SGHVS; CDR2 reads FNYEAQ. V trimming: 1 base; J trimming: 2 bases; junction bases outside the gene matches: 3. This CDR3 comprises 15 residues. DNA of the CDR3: TGTGCCAGCAGCTTAGTTGGGGGGGACACAGATACGCAGTATTTT. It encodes CASSLVGGDTDTQYF.

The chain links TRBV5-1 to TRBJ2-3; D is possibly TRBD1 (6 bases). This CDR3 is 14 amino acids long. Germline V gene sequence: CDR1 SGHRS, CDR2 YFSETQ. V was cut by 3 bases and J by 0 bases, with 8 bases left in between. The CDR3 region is CASSSGVSTDTQYF. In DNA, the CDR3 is TGCGCCAGCAGCTCAGGGGTTAGCACAGATACGCAGTATTTT.

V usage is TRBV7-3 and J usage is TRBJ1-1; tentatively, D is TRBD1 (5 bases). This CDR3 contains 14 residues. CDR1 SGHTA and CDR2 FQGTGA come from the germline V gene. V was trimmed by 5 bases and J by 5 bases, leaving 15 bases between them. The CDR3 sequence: CASSLSPGGTEAFF. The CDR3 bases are TGTGCCAGCAGCCTATCCCCGGGGGGGACTGAAGCTTTCTTT.

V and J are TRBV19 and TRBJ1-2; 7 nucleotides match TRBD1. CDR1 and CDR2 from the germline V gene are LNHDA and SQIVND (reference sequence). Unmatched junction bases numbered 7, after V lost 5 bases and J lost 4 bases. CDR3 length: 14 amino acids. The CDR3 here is CASSPGTAFYGYTF. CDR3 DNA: TGTGCCAGTAGTCCGGGGACAGCCTTCTATGGCTACACCTTC. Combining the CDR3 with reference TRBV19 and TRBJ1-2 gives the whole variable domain DGGITQSPKYLFRKEGQNVTLSCEQNLNHDAMYWYRQDPGQGLRLIYYSQIVNDFQKGDIAEGYSVSREKKESFPLTVTSAQKNPTAFYLCASSPGTAFYGYTFGSGTRLTVV.

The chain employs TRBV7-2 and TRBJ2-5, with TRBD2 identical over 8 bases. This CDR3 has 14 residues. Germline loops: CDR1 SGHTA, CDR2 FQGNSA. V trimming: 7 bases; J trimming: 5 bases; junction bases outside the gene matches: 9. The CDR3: CASTNGGAGETQYF. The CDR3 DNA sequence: TGTGCCAGCACTAACGGGGGGGCGGGCGAGACCCAGTACTTC. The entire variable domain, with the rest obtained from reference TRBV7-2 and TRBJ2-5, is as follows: GAGVSQSPSNKVTEKGKDVELRCDPISGHTALYWYRQSLGQGLEFLIYFQGNSAPDKSGLPSDRFSAERTGGSVSTLTIQRTQQEDSAVYLCASTNGGAGETQYFGPGTRLLVL.

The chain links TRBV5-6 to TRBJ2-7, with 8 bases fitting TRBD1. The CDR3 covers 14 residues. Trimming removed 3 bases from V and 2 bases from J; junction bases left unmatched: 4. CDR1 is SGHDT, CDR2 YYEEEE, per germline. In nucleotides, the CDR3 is TGTGCCAGCAGCTCAGGGGGCAGGGCCTACGAGCAGTACTTC. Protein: CASSSGGRAYEQYF.

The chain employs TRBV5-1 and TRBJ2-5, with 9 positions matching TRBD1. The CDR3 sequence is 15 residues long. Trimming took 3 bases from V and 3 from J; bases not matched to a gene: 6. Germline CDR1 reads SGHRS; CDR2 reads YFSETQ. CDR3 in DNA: TGCGCCAGCAGCTCGTCTGACAGGGGGGAAGAGACCCAGTACTTC. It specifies CASSSSDRGEETQYF.

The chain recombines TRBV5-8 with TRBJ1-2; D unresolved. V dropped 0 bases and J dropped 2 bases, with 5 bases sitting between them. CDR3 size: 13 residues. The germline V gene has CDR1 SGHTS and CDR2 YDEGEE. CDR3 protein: CASSLGQNYGYTF. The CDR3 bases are TGTGCCAGCAGCTTGGGCCAGAACTATGGCTACACCTTC.